This TCR beta chain was sequenced for a study of OX40 agonist ivuxolimab in advanced cancers. The length of the CDR3 is 13 residues. From germline, CDR1 is LNHDA and CDR2 SQIVND (reference sequence). The V segment lost 3 bases and the J segment 7 bases; nucleotides outside the gene matches: 5. Blood samples were obtained at baseline, cycle 4 day 1, and cycle 7 day 1. Libraries were prepared by immunoSEQ multiplex PCR; TCRdb keeps only in-frame clonotypes and omits some of them. The sample carries some 60,000 clones, approximately 91% recorded once. This receptor was obtained from an adult with an advanced solid tumor such as melanoma, head and neck, liver or kidney cancer. The sequencing used CD4+ or CD8+ T cells sorted from blood, collected in a trial of the OX40 agonist ivuxolimab. The J gene is TRBJ2-7, the V gene TRBV19; 8 positions agree with TRBD2. The CDR3 loop reads CASSMGLEGEQYF. In DNA, the CDR3 is TGTGCCAGTAGTATGGGACTAGAGGGGGAGCAGTACTTC. The complete variable domain, with remaining parts taken from reference TRBV19 and TRBJ2-7, reads DGGITQSPKYLFRKEGQNVTLSCEQNLNHDAMYWYRQDPGQGLRLIYYSQIVNDFQKGDIAEGYSVSREKKESFPLTVTSAQKNPTAFYLCASSMGLEGEQYFGPGTRLTVT.